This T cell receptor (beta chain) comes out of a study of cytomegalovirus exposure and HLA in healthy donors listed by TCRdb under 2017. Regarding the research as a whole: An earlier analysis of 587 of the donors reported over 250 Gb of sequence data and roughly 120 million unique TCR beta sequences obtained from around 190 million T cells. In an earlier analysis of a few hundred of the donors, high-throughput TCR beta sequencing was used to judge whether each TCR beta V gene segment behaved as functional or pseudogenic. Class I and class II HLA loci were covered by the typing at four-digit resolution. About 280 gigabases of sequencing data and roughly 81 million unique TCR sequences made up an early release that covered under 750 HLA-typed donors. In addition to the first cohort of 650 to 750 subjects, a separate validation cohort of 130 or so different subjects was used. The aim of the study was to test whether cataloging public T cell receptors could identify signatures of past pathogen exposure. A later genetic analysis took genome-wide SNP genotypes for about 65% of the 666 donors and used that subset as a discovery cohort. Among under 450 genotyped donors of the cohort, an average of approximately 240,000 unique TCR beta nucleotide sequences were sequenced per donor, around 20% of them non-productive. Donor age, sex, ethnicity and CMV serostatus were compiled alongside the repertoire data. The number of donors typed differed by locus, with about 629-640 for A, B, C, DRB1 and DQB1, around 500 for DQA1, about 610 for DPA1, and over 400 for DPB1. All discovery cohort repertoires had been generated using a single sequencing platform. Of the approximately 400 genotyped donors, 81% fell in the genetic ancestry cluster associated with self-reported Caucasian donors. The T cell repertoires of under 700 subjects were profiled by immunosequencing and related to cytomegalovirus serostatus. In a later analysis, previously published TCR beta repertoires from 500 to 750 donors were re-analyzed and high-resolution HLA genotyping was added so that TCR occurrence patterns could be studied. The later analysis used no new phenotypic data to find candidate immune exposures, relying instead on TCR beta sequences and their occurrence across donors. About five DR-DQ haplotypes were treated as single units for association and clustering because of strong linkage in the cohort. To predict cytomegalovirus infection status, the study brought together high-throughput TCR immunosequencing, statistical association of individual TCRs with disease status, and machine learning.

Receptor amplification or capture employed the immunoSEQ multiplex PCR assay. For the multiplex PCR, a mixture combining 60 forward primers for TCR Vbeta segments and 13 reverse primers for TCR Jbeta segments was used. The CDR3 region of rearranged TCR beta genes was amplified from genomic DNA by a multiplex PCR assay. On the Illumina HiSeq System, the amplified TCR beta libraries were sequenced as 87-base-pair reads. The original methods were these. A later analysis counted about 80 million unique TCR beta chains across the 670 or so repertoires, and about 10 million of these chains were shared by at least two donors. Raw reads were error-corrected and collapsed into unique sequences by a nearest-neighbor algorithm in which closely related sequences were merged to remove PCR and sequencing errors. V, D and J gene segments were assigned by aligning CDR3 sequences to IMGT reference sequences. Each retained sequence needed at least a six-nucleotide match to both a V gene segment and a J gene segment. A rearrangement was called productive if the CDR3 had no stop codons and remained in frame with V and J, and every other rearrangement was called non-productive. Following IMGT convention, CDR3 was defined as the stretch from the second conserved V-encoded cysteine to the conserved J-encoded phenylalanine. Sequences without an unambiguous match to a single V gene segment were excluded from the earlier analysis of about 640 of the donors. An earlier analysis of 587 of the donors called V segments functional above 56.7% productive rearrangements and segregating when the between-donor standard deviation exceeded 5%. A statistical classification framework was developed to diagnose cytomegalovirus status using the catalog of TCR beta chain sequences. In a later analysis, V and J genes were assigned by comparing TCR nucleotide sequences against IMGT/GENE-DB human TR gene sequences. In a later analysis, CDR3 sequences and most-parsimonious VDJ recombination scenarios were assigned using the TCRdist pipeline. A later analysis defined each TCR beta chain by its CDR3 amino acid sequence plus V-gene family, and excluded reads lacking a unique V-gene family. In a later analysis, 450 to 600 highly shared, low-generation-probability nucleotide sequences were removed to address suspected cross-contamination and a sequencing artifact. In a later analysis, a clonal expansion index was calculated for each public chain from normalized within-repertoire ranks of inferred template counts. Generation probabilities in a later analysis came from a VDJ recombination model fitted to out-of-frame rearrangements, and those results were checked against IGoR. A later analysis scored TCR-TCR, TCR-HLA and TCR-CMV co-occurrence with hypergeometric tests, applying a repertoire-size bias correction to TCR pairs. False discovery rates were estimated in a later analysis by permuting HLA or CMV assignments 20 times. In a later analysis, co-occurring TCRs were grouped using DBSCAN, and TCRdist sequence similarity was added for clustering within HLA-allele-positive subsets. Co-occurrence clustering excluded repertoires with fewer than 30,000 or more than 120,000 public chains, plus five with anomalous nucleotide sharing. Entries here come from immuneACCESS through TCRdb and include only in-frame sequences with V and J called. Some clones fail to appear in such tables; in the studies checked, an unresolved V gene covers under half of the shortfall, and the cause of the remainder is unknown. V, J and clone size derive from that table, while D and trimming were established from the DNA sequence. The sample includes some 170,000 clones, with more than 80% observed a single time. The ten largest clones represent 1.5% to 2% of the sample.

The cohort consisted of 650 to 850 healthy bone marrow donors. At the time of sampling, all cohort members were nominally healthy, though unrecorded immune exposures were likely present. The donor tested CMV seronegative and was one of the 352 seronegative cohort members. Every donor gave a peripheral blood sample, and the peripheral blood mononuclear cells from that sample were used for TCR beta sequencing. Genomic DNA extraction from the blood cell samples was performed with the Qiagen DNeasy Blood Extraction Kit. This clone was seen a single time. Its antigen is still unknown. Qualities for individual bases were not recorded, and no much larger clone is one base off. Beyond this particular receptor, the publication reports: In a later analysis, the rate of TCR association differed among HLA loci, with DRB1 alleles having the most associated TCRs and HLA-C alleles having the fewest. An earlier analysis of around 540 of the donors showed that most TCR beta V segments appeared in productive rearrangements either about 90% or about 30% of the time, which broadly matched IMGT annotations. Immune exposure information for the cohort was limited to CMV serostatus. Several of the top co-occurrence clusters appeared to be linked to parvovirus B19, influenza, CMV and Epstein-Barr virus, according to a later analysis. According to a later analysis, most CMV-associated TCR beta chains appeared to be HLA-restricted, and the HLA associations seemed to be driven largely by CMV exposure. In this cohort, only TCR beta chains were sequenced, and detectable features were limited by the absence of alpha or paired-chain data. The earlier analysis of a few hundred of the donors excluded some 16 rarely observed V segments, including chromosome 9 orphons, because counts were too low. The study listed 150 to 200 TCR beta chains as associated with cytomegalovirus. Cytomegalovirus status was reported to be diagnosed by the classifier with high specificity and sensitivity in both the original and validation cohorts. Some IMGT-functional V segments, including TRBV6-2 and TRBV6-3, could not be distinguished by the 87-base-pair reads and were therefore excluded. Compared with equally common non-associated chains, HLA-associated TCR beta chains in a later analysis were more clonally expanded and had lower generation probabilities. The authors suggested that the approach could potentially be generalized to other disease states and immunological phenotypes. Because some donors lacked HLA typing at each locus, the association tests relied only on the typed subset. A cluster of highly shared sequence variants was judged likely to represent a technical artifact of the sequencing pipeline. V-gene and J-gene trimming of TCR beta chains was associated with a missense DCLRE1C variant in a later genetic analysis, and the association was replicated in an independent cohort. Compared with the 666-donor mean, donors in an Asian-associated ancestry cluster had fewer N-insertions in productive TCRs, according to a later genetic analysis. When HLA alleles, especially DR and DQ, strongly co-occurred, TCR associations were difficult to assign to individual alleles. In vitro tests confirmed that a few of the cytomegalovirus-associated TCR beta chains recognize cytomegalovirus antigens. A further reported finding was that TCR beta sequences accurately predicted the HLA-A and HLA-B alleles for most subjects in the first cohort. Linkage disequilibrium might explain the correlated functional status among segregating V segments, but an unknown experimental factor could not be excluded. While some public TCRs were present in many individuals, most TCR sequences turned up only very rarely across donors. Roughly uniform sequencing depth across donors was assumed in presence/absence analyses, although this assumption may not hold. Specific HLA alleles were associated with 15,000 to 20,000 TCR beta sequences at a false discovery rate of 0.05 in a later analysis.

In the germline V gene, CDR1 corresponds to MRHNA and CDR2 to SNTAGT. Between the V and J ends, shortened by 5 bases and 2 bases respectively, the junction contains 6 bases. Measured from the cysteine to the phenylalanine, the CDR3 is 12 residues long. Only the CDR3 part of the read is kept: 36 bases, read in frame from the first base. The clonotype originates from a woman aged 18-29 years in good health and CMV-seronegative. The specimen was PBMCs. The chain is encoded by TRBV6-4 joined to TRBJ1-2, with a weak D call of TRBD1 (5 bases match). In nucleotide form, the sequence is TGTGCCAGCAGTAACAGGAACTATGGCTACACCTTC. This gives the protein CASSNRNYGYTF.